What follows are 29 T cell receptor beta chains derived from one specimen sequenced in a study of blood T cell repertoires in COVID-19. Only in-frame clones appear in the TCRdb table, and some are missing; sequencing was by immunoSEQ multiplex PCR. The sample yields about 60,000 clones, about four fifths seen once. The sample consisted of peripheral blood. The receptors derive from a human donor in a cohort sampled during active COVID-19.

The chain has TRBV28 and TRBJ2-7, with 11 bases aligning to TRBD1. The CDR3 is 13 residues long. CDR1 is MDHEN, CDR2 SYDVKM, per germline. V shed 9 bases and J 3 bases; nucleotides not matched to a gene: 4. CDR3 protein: CASGTGGFYEQYF. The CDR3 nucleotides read TGTGCCAGTGGGACAGGGGGTTTCTACGAGCAGTACTTC.

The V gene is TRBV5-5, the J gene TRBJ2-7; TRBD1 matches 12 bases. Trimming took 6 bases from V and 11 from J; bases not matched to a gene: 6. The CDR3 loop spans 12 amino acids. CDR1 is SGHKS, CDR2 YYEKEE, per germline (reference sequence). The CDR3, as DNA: TGTGCCAGCACCCCGGGACAGGGGGCAAAGTACTTC. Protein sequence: CASTPGQGAKYF.

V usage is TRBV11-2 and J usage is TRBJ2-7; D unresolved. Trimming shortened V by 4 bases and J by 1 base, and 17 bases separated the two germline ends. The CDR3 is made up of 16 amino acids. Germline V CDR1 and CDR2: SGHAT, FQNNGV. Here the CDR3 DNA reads TGTGCCAGCAGCTCCCCCCTCAACCAACGGTCCTACGAGCAGTACTTC. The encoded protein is CASSSPLNQRSYEQYF.

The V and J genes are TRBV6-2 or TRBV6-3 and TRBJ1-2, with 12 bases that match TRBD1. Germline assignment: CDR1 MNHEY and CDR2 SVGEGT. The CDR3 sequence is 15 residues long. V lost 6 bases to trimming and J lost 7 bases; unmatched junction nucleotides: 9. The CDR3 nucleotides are TGTGCCAGCAGGCCTCCGGGACAGGGGGCGGGTGGCTACACCTTC. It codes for CASRPPGQGAGGYTF.

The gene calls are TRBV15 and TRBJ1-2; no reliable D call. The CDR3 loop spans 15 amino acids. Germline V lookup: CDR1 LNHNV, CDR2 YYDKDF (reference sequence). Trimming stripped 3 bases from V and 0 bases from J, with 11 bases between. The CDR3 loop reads CATSSPSRANYGYTF. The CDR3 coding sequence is TGTGCCACCAGCAGCCCCTCACGAGCTAACTATGGCTACACCTTC.

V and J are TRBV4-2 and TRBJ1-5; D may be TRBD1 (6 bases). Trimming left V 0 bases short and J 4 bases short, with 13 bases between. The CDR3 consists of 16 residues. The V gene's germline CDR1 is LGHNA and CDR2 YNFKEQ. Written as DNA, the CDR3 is TGTGCCAGCAGCCAAGAAGGGGGTAAGGGTAATCAGCCCCAGCATTTT. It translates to CASSQEGGKGNQPQHF.

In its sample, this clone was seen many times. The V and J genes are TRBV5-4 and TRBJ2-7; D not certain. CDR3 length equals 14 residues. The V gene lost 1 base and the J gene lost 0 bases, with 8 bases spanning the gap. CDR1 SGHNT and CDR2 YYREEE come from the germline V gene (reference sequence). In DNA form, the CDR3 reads TGTGCCAGCAGCTTGACACAAGACTCCTACGAGCAGTACTTC. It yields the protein CASSLTQDSYEQYF.

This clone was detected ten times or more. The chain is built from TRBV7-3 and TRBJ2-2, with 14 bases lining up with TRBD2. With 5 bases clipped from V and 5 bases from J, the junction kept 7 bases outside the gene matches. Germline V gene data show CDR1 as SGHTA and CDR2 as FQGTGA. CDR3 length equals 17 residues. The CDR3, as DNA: TGTGCCAGCAGCACGGGACTAGCGGGAGTAGGAACCGGGGAGCTGTTTTTT. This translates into CASSTGLAGVGTGELFF.

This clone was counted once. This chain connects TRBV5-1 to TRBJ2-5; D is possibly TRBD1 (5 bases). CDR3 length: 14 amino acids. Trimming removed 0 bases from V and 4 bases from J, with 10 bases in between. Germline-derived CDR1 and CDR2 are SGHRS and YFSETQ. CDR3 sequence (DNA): TGCGCCAGCAGCTTGGCGGCCAGGGTAGAGACCCAGTACTTC. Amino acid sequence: CASSLAARVETQYF.

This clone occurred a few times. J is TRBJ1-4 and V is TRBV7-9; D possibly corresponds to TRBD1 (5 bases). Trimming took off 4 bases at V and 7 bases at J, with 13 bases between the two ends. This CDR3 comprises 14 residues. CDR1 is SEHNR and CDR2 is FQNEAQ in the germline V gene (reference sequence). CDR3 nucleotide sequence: TGTGCCAGCAGCTCGTGGCAGGGAGGTGAAAAACTGTTTTTT. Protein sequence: CASSSWQGGEKLFF.

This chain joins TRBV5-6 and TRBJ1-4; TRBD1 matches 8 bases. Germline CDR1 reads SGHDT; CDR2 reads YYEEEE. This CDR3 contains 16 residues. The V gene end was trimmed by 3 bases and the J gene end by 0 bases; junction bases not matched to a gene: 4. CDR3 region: CASSWGQATTNEKLFF. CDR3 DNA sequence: TGTGCCAGCAGCTGGGGACAGGCCACAACTAATGAAAAACTGTTTTTT.

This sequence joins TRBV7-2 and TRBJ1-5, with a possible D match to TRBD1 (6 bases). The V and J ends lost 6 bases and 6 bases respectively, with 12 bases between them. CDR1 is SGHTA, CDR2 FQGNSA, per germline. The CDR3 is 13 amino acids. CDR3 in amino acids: CASSYRVGQPQHF. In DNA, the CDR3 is TGTGCCAGCAGTTACAGGGTTGGTCAGCCCCAGCATTTT.

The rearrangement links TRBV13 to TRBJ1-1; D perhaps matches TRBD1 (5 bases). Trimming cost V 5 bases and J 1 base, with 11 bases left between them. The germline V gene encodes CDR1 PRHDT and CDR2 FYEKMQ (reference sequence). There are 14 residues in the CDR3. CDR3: CASSPGLQNTEAFF. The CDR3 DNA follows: TGTGCCAGCAGCCCGGGACTGCAGAACACTGAAGCTTTCTTT.

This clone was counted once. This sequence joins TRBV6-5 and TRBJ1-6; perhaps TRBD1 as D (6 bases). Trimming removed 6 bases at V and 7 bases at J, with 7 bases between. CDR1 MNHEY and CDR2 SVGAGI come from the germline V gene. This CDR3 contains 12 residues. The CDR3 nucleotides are TGTGCCAGCAGAGGACAGAATTCACCCCTCCACTTT. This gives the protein CASRGQNSPLHF.

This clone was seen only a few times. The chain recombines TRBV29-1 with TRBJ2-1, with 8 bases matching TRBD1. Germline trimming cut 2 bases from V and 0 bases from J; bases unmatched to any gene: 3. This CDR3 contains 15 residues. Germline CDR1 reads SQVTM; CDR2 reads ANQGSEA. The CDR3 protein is CSVERRGLSYNEQFF. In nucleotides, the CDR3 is TGCAGCGTTGAACGCAGGGGGCTCTCCTACAATGAGCAGTTCTTC.

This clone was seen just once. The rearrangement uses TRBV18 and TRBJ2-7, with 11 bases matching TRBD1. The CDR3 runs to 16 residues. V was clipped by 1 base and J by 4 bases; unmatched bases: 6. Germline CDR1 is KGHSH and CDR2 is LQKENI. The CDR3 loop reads CASSPQDRGRRYEQYF. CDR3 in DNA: TGTGCCAGCTCACCACAGGACAGGGGGCGCAGGTACGAGCAGTACTTC.

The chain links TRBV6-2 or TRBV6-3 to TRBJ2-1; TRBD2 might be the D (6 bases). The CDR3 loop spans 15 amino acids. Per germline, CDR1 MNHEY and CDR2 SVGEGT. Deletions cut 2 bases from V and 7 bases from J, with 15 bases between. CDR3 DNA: TGTGCCAGCAGTTACATGAGTGGGCTAGCGAATGAGCAGTTCTTC. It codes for CASSYMSGLANEQFF.

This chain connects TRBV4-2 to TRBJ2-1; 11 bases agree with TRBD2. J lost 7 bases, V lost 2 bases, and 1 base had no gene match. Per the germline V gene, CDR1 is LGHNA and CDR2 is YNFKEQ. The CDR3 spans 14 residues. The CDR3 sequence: CASSQPSGGNEQFF. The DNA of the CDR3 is TGTGCCAGCAGCCAACCTAGCGGGGGGAATGAGCAGTTCTTC.

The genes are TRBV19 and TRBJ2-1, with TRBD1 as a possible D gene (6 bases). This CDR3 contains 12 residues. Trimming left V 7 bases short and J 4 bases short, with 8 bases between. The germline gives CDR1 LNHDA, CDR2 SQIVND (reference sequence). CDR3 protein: CASKGVYNEQFF. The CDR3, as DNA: TGTGCCAGTAAGGGGGTGTACAATGAGCAGTTCTTC.

The CDR3 region is CASSPTGSSGNTIYF. The CDR3 DNA sequence: TGCGCCAGCAGCCCGACAGGGTCCTCTGGAAACACCATATATTTT. This chain connects TRBV5-1 to TRBJ1-3; 7 bases match TRBD1. Germline CDR1 reads SGHRS; CDR2 reads YFSETQ. J lost 0 bases, V lost 4 bases, and 4 bases had no gene match. This CDR3 is 15 amino acids long. Full variable domain (outside the CDR3, taken from reference TRBV5-1 and TRBJ1-3): KAGVTQTPRYLIKTRGQQVTLSCSPISGHRSVSWYQQTPGQGLQFLFEYFSETQRNKGNFPGRFSGRQFSNSRSEMNVSTLELGDSALYLCASSPTGSSGNTIYFGEGSWLTVV.

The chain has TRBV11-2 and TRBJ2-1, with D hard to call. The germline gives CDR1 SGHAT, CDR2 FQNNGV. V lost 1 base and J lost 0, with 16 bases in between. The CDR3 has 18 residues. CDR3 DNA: TGTGCCAGCAGCTTAGTTGCGGTACTATCTTTCTCCTACAATGAGCAGTTCTTC. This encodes CASSLVAVLSFSYNEQFF.

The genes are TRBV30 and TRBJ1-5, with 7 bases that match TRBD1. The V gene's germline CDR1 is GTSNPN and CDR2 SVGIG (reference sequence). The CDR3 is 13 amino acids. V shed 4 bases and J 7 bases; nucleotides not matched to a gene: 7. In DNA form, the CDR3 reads TGTGCCTGGAATGGGCAGGGGGGACAGCCCCAGCATTTT. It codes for CAWNGQGGQPQHF.

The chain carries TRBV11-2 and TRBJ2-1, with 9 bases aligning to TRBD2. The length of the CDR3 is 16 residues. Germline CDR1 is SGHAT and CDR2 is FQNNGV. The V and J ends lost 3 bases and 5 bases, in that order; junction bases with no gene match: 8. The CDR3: CASSFLAGGSHNEQFF. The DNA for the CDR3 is TGTGCCAGCAGCTTCCTGGCGGGAGGGTCCCACAATGAGCAGTTCTTC.

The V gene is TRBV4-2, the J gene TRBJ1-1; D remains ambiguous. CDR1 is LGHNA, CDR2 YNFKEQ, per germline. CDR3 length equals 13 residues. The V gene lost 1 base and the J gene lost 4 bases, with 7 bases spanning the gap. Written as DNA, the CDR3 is TGTGCCAGCAGCCAAGTCCCTCTCACTGAAGCTTTCTTT. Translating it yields CASSQVPLTEAFF.

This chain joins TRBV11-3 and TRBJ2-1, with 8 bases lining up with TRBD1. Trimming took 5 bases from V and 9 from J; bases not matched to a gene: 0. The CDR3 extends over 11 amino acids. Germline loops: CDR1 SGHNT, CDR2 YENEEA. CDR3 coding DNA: TGTGCCAGCAGCACAGGGGGTGAGCAGTTCTTC. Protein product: CASSTGGEQFF.

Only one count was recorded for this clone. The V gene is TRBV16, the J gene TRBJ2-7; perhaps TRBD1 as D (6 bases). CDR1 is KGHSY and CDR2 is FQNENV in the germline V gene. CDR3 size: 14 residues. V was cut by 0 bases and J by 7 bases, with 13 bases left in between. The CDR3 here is CASSQSNRAAEQYF. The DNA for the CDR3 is TGTGCCAGCAGCCAATCAAACAGGGCGGCGGAGCAGTACTTC.

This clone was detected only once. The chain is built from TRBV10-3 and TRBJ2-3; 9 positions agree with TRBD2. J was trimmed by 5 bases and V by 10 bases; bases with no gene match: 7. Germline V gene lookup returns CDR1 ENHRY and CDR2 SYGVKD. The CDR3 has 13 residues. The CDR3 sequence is CATAGGLRDTQYF. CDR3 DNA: TGTGCCACGGCGGGGGGGCTTAGAGATACGCAGTATTTT.

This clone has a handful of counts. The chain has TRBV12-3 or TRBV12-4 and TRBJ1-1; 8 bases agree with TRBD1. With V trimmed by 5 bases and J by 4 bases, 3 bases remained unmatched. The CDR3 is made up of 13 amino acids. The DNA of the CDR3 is TGTGCCAGCAGTCGACAGGGGAGCACTGAAGCTTTCTTT. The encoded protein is CASSRQGSTEAFF.

The CDR3 reads CASSLRGLDYGYTF. In nucleotides, the CDR3 is TGTGCCAGCAGCTTGAGAGGGCTCGACTATGGCTACACCTTC. The chain combines TRBV5-6 with TRBJ1-2; D is uncertain. The CDR3 is 14 amino acids. Germline CDR1 reads SGHDT; CDR2 reads YYEEEE. V lost 1 base, J lost 3 bases, and 10 bases lay in between.